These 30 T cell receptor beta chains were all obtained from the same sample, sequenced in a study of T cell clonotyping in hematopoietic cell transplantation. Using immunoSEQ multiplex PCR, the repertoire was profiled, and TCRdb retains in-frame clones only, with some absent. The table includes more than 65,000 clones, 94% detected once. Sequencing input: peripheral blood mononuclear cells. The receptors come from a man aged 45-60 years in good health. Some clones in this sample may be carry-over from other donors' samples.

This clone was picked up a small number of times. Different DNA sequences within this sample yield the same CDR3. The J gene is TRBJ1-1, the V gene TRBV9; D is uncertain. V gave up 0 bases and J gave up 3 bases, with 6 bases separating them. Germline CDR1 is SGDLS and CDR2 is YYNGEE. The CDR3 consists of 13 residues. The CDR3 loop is CASSVGGDTEAFF. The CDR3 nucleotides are TGTGCCAGCAGCGTAGGTGGGGACACTGAAGCTTTCTTT.

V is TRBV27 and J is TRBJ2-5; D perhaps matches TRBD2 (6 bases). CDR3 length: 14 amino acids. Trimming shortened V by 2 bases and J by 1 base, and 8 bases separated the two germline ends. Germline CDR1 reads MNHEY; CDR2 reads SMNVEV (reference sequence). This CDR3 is CASSLVGGQETQYF. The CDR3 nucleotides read TGTGCCAGCAGTTTAGTGGGGGGCCAAGAGACCCAGTACTTC.

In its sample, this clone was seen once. CDR3 nucleotides: TGTGCCAGCAGCTCGGGACTAGCGGGAGGGCCCACCGATACGCAGTATTTT. Its translation: CASSSGLAGGPTDTQYF. The rearrangement joins TRBV7-2 to TRBJ2-3; 16 positions match TRBD2. CDR1 and CDR2 from the germline V gene are SGHTA and FQGNSA. The CDR3 runs 17 residues. Trimming at V came to 4 bases and at J to 6 bases, leaving 7 bases not matched to a gene. The full variable domain, its missing parts supplied by reference TRBV7-2 and TRBJ2-3, is GAGVSQSPSNKVTEKGKDVELRCDPISGHTALYWYRQSLGQGLEFLIYFQGNSAPDKSGLPSDRFSAERTGGSVSTLTIQRTQQEDSAVYLCASSSGLAGGPTDTQYFGPGTRLTVL.

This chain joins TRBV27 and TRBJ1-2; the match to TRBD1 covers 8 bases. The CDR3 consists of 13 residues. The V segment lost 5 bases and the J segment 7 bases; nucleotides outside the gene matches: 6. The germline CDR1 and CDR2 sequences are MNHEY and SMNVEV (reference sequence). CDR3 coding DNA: TGTGCCAGCAGTCCCGGGACAGGTAGTGGCTACACCTTC. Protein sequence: CASSPGTGSGYTF.

CDR3 residues: CASKKTGNTEAFF. For the CDR3, the DNA is TGTGCCAGCAAAAAAACCGGGAACACTGAAGCTTTCTTT. The rearrangement joins TRBV2 to TRBJ1-1; no clear D gene. Trimming shortened V by 7 bases and J by 1 base, and 10 bases separated the two germline ends. CDR1 and CDR2 (germline): SNHLY, FYNNEI. The CDR3 sequence is 13 residues long.

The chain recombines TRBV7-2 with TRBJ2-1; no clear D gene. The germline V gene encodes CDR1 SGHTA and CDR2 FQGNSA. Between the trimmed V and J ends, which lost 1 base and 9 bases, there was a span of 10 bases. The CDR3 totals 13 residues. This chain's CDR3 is CASSLDGRGEQFF. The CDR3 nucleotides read TGTGCCAGCAGCTTAGACGGGCGAGGTGAGCAGTTCTTC.

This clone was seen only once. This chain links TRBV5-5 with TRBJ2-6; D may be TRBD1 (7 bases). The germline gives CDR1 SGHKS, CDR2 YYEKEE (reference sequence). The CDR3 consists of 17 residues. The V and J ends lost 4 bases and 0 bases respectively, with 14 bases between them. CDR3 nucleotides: TGTGCCAGCAGCCGGGAGACAGGGTACTCTGGGGCCAACGTCCTGACTTTC. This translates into CASSRETGYSGANVLTF.

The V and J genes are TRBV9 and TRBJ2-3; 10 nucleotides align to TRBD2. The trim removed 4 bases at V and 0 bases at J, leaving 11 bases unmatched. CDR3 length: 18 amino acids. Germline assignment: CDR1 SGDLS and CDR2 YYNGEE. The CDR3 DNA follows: TGTGCCAGCAGCACCTATAGCGGGGGGACGTTGAGCACAGATACGCAGTATTTT. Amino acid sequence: CASSTYSGGTLSTDTQYF. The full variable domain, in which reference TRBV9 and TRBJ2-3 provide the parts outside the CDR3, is DSGVTQTPKHLITATGQRVTLRCSPRSGDLSVYWYQQSLDQGLQFLIQYYNGEERAKGNILERFSAQQFPDLHSELNLSSLELGDSALYFCASSTYSGGTLSTDTQYFGPGTRLTVL.

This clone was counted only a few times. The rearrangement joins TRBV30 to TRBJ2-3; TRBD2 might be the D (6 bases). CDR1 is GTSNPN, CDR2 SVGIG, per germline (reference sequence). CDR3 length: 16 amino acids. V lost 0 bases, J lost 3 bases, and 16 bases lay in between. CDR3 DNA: TGTGCCTGGAGTGTGGGCGGGGTGGGTCTTACAGATACGCAGTATTTT. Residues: CAWSVGGVGLTDTQYF.

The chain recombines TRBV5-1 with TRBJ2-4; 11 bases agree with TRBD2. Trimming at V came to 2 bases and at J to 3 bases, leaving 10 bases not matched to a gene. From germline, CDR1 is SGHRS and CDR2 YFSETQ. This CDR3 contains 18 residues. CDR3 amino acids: CASSFDLAGGPVKNIQYF. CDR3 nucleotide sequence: TGCGCCAGCAGCTTTGATCTAGCGGGGGGTCCAGTCAAAAACATTCAGTACTTC.

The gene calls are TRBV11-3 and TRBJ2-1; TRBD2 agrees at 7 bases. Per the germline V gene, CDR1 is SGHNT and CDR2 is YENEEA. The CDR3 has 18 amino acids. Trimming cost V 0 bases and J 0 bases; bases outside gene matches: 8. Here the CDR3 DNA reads TGTGCCAGCAGCTTAGATCAGGGCGGGAGCACCTCCTACAATGAGCAGTTCTTC. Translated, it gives CASSLDQGGSTSYNEQFF.

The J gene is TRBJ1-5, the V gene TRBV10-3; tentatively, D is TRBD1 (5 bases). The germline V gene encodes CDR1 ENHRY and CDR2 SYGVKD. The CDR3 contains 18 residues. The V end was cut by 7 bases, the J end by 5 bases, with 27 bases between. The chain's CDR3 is CAIKGSVAAPSPDQPQHF. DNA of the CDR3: TGTGCCATCAAGGGGAGCGTGGCAGCACCTTCCCCAGATCAGCCCCAGCATTTT.

CDR3 nucleotides: TGTGCCTGGAGTGTACCCGTGAGGGAGCACACGAACACCGGGGAGCTGTTTTTT. Its translation: CAWSVPVREHTNTGELFF. This chain joins TRBV30 and TRBJ2-2, with a possible D match to TRBD2 (5 bases). Trimming took off 0 bases at V and 0 bases at J, with 17 bases between the two ends. Germline V CDR1 and CDR2: GTSNPN, SVGIG (reference sequence). The CDR3 length is 18 residues.

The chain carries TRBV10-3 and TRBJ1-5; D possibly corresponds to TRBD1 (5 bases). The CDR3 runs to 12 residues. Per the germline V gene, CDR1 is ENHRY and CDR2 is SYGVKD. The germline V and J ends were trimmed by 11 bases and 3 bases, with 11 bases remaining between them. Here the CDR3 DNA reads TGTGCCGTCGGGACTGACAATCAGCCCCAGCATTTT. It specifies CAVGTDNQPQHF.

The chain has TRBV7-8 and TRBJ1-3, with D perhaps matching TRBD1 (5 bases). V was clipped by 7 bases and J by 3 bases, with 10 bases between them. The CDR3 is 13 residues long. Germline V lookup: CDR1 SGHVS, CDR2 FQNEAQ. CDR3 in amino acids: CASIDRVGNTIYF. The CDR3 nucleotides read TGTGCCAGCATCGACAGAGTTGGAAACACCATATATTTT.

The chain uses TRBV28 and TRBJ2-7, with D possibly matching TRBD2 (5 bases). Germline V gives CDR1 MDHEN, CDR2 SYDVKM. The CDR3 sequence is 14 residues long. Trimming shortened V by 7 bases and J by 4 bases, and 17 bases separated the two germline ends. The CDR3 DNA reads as TGTGCCAGCACAAGCGGCACCCAGAGGTACGAGCAGTACTTC. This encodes CASTSGTQRYEQYF.

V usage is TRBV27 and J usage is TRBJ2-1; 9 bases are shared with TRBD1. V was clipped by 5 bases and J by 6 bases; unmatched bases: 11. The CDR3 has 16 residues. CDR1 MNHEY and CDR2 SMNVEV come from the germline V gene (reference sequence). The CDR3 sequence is CASSVYPGQGANEQFF. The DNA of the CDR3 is TGTGCCAGCAGTGTATACCCGGGACAGGGCGCCAATGAGCAGTTCTTC.

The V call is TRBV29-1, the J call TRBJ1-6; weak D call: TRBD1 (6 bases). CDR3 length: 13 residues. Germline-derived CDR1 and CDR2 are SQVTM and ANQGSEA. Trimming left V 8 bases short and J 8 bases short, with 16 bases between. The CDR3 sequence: CSPYNRDYSPLHF. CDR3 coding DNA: TGCAGCCCTTACAACAGGGACTATTCACCCCTCCACTTT.

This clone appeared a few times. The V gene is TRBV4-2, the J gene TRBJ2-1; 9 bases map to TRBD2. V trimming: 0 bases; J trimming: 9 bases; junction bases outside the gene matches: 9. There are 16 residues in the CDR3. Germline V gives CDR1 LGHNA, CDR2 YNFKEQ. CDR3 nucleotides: TGTGCCAGCAGCCAAGATTTAGCGGGAGACTCTCTTGAGCAGTTCTTC. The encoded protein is CASSQDLAGDSLEQFF.

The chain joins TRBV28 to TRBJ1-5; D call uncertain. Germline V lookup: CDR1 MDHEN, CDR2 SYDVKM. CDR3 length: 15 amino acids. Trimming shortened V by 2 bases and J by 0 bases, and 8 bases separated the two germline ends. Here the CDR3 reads CASSLGELSNQPQHF. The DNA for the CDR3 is TGTGCCAGCAGTTTAGGAGAACTTAGCAATCAGCCCCAGCATTTT.

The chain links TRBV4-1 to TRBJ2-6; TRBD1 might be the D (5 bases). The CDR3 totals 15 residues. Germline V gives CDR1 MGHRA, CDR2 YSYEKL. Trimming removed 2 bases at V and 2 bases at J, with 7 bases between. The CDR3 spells CASSQIGAGANVLTF. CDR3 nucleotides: TGCGCCAGCAGCCAAATAGGGGCTGGGGCCAACGTCCTGACTTTC.

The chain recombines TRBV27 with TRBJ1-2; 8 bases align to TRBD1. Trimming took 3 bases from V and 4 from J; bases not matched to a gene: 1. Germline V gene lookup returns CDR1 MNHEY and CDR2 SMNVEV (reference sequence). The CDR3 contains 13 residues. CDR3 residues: CASSFGQGYGYTF. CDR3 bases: TGTGCCAGCAGTTTCGGACAGGGCTATGGCTACACCTTC.

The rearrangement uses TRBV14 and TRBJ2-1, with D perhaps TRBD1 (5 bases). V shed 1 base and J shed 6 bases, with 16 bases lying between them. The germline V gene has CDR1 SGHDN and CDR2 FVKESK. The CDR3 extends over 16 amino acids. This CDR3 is CASSQAAGRLGNEQFF. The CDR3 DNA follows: TGTGCCAGCAGCCAAGCGGCAGGGCGCCTGGGCAATGAGCAGTTCTTC.

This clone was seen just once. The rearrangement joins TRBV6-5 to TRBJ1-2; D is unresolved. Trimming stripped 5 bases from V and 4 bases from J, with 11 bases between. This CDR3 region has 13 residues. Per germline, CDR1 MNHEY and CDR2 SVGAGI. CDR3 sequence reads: CASSQAISYGYTF. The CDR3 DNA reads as TGTGCCAGCAGTCAAGCAATATCCTATGGCTACACCTTC.

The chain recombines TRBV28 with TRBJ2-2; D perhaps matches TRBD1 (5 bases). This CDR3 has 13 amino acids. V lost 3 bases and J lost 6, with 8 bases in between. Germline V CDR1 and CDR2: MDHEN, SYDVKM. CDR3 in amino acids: CASSFARAGELFF. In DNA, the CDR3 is TGTGCCAGCAGTTTCGCCAGGGCCGGGGAGCTGTTTTTT.

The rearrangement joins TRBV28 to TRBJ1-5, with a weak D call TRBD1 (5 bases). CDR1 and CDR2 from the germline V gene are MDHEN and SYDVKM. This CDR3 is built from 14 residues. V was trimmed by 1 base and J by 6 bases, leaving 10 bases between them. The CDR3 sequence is CASSLFVRVQPQHF. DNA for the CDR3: TGTGCCAGCAGTTTATTTGTCAGGGTTCAGCCCCAGCATTTT. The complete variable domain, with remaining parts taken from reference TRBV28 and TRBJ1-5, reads DVKVTQSSRYLVKRTGEKVFLECVQDMDHENMFWYRQDPGLGLRLIYFSYDVKMKEKGDIPEGYSVSREKKERFSLILESASTNQTSMYLCASSLFVRVQPQHFGDGTRLSIL.

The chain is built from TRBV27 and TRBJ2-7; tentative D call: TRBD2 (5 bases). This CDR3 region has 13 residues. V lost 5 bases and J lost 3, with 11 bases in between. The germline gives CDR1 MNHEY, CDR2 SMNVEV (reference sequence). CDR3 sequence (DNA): TGTGCCAGCAGTGGACTCCGGGGCTACGAGCAGTACTTC. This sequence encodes CASSGLRGYEQYF.

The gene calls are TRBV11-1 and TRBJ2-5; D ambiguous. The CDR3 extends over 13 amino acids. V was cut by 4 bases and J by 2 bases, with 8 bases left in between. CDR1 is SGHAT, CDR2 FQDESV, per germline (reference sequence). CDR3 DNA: TGTGCCAGCAGCTATCGGAGACAAGAGACCCAGTACTTC. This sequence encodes CASSYRRQETQYF.

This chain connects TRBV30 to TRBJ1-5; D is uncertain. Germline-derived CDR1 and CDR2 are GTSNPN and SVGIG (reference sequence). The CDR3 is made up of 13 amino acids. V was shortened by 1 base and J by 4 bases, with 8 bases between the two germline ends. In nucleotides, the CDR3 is TGTGCCTGGAGTGGCAACAGTAATCAGCCCCAGCATTTT. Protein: CAWSGNSNQPQHF.

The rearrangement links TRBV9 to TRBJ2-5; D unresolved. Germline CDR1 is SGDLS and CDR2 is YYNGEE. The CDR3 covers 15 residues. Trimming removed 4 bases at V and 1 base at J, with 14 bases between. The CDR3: CASSFSWGSQETQYF. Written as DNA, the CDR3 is TGTGCCAGCAGCTTCAGCTGGGGTTCCCAAGAGACCCAGTACTTC.